This TCR beta chain emerged from a study of cytomegalovirus exposure and HLA in healthy donors. This clone was detected a few times. The CDR3 runs 15 residues. The V end was cut by 2 bases, the J end by 6 bases, with 13 bases between. Germline V lookup: CDR1 SNHLY, CDR2 FYNNEI. Use of 60 Vbeta and 13 Jbeta primers characterized the PCR. Some clones are missing from TCRdb's copy, which holds only in-frame ones; the method was immunoSEQ multiplex PCR. This table holds some 180,000 clones, about 9% found once. This receptor was taken from a woman aged 25 to 45 in good health and CMV-seropositive. Sequenced input: PBMCs. The chain combines TRBV2 with TRBJ2-2, with a weak D call TRBD1 (5 bases). CDR3 amino acids: CASSELRVGAGELFF. For the CDR3, the DNA is TGTGCCAGCAGTGAATTAAGGGTAGGGGCCGGGGAGCTGTTTTTT.